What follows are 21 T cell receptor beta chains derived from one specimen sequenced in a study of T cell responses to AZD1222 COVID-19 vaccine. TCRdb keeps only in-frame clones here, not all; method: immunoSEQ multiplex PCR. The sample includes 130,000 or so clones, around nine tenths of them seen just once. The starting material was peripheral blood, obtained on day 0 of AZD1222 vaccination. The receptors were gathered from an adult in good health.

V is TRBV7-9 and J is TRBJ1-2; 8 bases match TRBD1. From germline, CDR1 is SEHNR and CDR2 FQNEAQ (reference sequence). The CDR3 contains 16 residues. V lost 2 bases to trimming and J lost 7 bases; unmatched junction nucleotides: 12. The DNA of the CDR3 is TGTGCCAGCAGCTTATCCCCCATCCAGGGGGCGAGTGGCTACACCTTC. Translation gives CASSLSPIQGASGYTF.

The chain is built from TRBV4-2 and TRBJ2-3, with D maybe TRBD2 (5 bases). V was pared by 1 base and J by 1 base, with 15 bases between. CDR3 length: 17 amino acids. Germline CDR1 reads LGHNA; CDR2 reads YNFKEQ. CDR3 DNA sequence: TGTGCCAGCAGCCAAGGTCCGTGGGAGCTCGGCACAGATACGCAGTATTTT. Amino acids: CASSQGPWELGTDTQYF.

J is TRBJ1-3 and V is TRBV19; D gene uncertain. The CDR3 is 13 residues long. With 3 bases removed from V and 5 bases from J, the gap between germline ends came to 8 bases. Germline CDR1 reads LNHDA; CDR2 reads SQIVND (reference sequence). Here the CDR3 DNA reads TGTGCCAGTAGTATCGGAAGTCGAAACACCATATATTTT. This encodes CASSIGSRNTIYF.

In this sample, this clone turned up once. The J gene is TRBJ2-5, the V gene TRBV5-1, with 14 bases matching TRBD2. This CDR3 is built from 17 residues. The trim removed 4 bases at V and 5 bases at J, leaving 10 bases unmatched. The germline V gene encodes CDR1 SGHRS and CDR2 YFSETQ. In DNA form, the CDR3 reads TGCGCCAGCAGCCCGGGACTAGCGGGGGCCGCAGGGGAGACCCAGTACTTC. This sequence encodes CASSPGLAGAAGETQYF.

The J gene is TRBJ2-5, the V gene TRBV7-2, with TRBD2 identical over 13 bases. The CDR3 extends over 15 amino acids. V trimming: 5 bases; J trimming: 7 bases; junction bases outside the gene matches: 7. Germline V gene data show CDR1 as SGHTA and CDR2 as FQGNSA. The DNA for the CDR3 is TGTGCCAGCAGCAAACTAGCGGGGGGGCCTGGGACCCAGTACTTC. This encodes CASSKLAGGPGTQYF.

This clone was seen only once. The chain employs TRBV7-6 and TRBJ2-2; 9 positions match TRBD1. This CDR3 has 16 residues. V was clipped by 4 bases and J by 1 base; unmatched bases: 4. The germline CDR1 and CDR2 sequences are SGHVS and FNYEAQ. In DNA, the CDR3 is TGTGCCAGCAGCTGGGACAGGGAGAAGAACACCGGGGAGCTGTTTTTT. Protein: CASSWDREKNTGELFF.

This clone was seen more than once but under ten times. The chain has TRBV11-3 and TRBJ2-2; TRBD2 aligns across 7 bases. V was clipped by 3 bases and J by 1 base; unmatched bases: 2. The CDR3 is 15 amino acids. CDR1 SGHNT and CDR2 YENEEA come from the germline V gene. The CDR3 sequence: CASSFGRGNTGELFF. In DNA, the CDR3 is TGTGCCAGCAGCTTTGGGAGGGGGAACACCGGGGAGCTGTTTTTT.

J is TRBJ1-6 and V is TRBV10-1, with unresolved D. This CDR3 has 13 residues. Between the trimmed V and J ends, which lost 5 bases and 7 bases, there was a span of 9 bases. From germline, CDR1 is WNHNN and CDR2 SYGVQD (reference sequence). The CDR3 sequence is CASSLDGNSPLHF. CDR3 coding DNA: TGCGCCAGCAGTTTGGACGGAAATTCACCCCTCCACTTT.

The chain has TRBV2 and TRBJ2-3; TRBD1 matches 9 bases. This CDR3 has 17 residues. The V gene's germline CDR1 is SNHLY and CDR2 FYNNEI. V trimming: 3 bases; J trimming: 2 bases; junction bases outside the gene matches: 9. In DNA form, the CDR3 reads TGTGCCAGCAGTGACGGTAGGACAGGGGCCCCCACAGATACGCAGTATTTT. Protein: CASSDGRTGAPTDTQYF.

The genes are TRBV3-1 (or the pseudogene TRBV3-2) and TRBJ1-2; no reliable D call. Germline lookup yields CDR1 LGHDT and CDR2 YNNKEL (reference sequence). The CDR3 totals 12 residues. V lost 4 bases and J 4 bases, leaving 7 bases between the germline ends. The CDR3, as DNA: TGTGCCAGCAGCCCAAGCGGCTATGGCTACACCTTC. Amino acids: CASSPSGYGYTF.

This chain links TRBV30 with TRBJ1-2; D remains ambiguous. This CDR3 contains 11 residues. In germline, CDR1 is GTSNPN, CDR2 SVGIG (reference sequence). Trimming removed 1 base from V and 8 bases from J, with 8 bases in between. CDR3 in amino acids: CAWSAQRGYTF. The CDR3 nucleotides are TGTGCCTGGAGTGCGCAGCGGGGCTACACCTTC.

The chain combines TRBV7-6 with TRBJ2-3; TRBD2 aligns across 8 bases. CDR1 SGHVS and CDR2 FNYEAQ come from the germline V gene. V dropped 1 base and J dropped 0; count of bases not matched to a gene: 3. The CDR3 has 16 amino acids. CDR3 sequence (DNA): TGTGCCAGCAGCTTAGGGCTAGCGGGTAGCACAGATACGCAGTATTTT. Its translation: CASSLGLAGSTDTQYF.

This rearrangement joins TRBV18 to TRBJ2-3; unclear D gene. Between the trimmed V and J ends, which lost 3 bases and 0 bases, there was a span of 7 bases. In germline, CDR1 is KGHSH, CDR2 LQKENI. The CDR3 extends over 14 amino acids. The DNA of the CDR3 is TGTGCCAGCTCACCGACACCTAGCACAGATACGCAGTATTTT. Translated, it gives CASSPTPSTDTQYF. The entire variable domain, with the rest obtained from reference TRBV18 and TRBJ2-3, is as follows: NAGVMQNPRHLVRRRGQEARLRCSPMKGHSHVYWYRQLPEEGLKFMVYLQKENIIDESGMPKERFSAEFPKEGPSILRIQQVVRGDSAAYFCASSPTPSTDTQYFGPGTRLTVL.

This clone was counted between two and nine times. CDR3 coding DNA: TGTGCCAGCAGACCCAGGGGGGTCGTCGACACCGGGGAGCTGTTTTTT. It yields the protein CASRPRGVVDTGELFF. V is TRBV27 and J is TRBJ2-2; tentatively, D is TRBD1 (7 bases). The CDR3 loop spans 16 amino acids. Per the germline V gene, CDR1 is MNHEY and CDR2 is SMNVEV (reference sequence). Between the trimmed V and J ends, which lost 6 bases and 3 bases, there was a span of 17 bases.

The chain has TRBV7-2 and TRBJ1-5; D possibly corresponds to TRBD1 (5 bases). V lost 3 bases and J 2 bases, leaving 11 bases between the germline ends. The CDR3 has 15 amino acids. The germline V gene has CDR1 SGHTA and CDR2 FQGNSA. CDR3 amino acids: CASSFQGDGNQPQHF. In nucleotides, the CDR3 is TGTGCCAGCAGCTTTCAGGGCGACGGCAATCAGCCCCAGCATTTT.

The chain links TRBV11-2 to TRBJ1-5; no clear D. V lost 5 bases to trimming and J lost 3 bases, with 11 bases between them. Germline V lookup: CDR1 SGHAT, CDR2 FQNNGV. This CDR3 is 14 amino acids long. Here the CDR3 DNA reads TGTGCCAGCAGCACGACGGGAGTCAATCAGCCCCAGCATTTT. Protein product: CASSTTGVNQPQHF.

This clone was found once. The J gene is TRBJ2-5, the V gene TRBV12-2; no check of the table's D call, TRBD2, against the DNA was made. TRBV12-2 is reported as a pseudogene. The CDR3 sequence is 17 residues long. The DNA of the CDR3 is TGTGCAAGTCGCCCCTGTCGGGCGGGGGAGGATGTAGAGACCCAGTACTTC. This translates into CASRPCRAGEDVETQYF.

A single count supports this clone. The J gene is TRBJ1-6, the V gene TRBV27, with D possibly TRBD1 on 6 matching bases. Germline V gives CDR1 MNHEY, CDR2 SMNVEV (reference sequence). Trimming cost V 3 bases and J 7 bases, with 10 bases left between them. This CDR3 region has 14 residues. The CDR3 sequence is CASSFRDRNSPLHF. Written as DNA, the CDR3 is TGTGCCAGCAGTTTCCGAGACAGGAATTCACCCCTCCACTTT.

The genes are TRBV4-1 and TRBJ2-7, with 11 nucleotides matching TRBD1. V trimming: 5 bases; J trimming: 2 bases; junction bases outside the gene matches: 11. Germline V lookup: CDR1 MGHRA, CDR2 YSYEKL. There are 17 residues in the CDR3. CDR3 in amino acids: CASSSRTGGGKPYEQYF. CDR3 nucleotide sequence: TGCGCCAGCAGCTCCCGGACAGGGGGCGGGAAGCCCTACGAGCAGTACTTC.

The CDR3 sequence: CASSWLAGGETQYF. CDR3 coding DNA: TGTGCCAGCAGTTGGCTGGCGGGGGGAGAGACCCAGTACTTC. The gene calls are TRBV6-2 or TRBV6-3 and TRBJ2-5; 8 bases map to TRBD2. Germline V lookup: CDR1 MNHEY, CDR2 SVGEGT. J was trimmed by 4 bases and V by 4 bases; bases with no gene match: 5. This CDR3 is 14 amino acids long.

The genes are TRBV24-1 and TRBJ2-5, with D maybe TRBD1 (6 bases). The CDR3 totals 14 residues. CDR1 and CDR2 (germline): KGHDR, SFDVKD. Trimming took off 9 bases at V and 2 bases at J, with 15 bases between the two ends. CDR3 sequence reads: CATGDRTWQETQYF. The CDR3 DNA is TGTGCCACCGGAGACAGGACGTGGCAAGAGACCCAGTACTTC.